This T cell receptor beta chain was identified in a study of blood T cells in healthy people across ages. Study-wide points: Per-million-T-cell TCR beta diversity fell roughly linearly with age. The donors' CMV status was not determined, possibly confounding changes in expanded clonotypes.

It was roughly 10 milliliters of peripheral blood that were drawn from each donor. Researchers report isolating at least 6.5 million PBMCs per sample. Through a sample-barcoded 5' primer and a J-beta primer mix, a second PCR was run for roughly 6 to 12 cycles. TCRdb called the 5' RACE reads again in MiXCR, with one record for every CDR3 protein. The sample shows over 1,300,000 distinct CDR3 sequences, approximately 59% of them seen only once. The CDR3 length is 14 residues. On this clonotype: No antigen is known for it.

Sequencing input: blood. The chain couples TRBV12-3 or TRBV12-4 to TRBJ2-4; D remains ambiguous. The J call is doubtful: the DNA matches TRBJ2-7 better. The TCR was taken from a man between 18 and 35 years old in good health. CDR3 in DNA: TGTGCCAGCACCCTGACCTACCCCAATGGCGAGCAGTACTTC. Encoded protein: CASTLTYPNGEQYF.